Following are 5 T cell receptor gamma chains from one sample sequenced in a study of intestinal T cells in coeliac disease. The TRG library came from roughly 200 ng of biopsy DNA amplified with LymphoTrack primers. TCRdb reprocessed the multiplex PCR reads through CATT. The sample lists 800 to 1,000 gamma-chain clones, over 45% occurring once. Each case's genomic DNA was extracted from ten roughly 5-µm formalin-fixed paraffin-embedded scrolls. The sample consisted of a duodenal biopsy. The receptor set was obtained from a human donor with celiac disease.

Details on this clone: Other DNA variants within this sample encode the same CDR3. The chain couples TRGV8 to TRGJ1 or TRGJ2. There are 10 residues in the CDR3. Germline CDR1 reads VENAVY; CDR2 reads YDSYNSRV. Written as DNA, the CDR3 is TGTGCACCTGGGATAGGGGGGAAACTCTTT. It yields the protein CAPGIGGKLF.

The chain links TRGV4 to TRGJ1 or TRGJ2. Germline CDR1 and CDR2: EGSTGY and YDSYTSSV. The CDR3 is made up of 12 amino acids. The CDR3: CAPGIRIIKKLF. In DNA form, the CDR3 reads TGTGCACCTGGGATACGGATTATAAAGAAACTCTTT.

As to this clone: This may arise from a read error, as a much more abundant clone is one base away. Other DNA sequences from this sample encode an identical CDR3 as well. V usage is TRGV4 and J usage is TRGJ1 or TRGJ2. CDR3 length equals 15 residues. Germline assignment: CDR1 EGSTGY and CDR2 YDSYTSSV. Trimming took 1 base from V and 2 from J; bases not matched to a gene: 8. The CDR3 here is CATWDGRRDYYKKLF. CDR3 nucleotides: TGTGCCACCTGGGATGGCCGGAGGGATTATTATAAGAAACTCTTT.

This clone showed up just a few times. A read error may be the cause here, since a much bigger clone is one base away. Additional DNA sequences in this sample encode the identical CDR3. The gene calls are TRGV3 and TRGJ1 or TRGJ2. The V and J ends lost 4 bases and 10 bases, in that order; junction bases with no gene match: 7. Germline V gives CDR1 VTNTFY, CDR2 YDVSTARD (reference sequence). This CDR3 comprises 11 residues. The CDR3 nucleotides are TGTGCCACCTGGGATAGGCGAAAGAAACTCTTT. This codes for CATWDRRKKLF.

V usage is TRGV10 and J usage is TRGJ1 or TRGJ2. TRGV10 is classed as an ORF, of uncertain function. Losses at the gene ends were 8 bases for V and 0 bases for J; bases not matched to a gene: 5. CDR3 length: 13 residues. Here the CDR3 reads CAAWDRNYYKKLF. The CDR3 DNA is TGTGCTGCGTGGGACCGGAATTATTATAAGAAACTCTTT.